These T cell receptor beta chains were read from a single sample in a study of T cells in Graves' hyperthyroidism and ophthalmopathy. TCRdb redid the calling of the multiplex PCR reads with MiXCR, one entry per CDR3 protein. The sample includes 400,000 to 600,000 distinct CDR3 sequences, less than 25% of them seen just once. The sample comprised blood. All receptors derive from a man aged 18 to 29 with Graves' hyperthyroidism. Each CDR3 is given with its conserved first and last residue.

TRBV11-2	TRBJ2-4	CASRLPGLAESKNIQYF
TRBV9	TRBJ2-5	CASSVERGAKTQYF
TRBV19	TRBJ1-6	CASNTPRNNSPLHF
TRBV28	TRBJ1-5	CASSLFAVNRQPQHF
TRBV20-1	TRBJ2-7	CSARGEWGVYYEQYF
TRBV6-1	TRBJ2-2	CASSEVGGYGTGELFF
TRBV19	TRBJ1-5	CASSMRGQGNQPQHF
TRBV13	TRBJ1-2	CASSSNGNYGYTF
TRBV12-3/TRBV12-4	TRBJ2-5	CASSLTSGGPEETQYF
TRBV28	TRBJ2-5	CASRRGGGRETQYF
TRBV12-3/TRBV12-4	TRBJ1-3	CASSLRGIGNTIYF
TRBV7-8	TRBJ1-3	CASSFQGGTSFGNTIYF
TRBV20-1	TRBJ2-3	CSAPSERGFGDTQYF
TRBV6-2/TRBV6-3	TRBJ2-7	CASSFTPGLRYEQYF
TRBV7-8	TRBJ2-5	CASSFSGGGQETQYF
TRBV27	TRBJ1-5	CASPRDQPQHF
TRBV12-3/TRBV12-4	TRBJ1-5	CASSALMSNQPQHF
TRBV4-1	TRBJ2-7	CASSQVEDPYEQYF
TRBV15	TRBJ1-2	CATSPRRMNYGYTF
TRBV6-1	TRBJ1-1	CASSRTFGQGRTEAFF
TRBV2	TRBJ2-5	CASSRSGRIQETQYF
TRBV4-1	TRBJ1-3	CASSQVPWRGSGNTIYF
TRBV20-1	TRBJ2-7	CSARGRGGLIYEQYF
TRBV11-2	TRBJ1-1	CASSWDSSFGAFF
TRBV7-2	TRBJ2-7	CASSTTGGAISEQYF
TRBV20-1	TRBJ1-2	CSAKEDRGGYTF
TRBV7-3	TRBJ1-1	CASSSTGAEAFF
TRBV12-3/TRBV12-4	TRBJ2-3	CASSLEDTQYF
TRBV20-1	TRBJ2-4	CSARVANIQYF
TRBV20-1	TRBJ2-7	CSAFSSNRPEQYF
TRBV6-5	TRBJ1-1	CATRVTSNTEAFF
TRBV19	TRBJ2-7	CASIPDREHEQYF
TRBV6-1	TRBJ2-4	CASRMEGGIGGNIQYF
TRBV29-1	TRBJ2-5	CSVEVDVSSKETQYF
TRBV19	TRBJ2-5	CASSFIGTGQETQYF
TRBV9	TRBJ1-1	CASSVGLDSGGGAFF
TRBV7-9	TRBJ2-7	CASSLGAEYEQYF
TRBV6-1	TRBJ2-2	CASSDGGFYTGELFF
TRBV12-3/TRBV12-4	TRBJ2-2	CASRRFANTGELFF
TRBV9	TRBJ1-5	CASSAGQGVQPQHF
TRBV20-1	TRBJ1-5	CSARDLPFNSGNQPQHF
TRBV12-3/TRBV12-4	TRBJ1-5	CASSLPSEGNQPQHF
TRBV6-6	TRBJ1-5	CASSNQRLGDRLLSGNQPQHF
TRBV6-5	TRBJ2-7	CASSFSGPGEQYF
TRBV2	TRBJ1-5	CASSGTGWGRSNQPQRF
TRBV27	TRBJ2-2	CASRPTGDTGELFF
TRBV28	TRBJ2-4	CASGLQGAQRNIKYF
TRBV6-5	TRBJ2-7	CASRREGYEQYF
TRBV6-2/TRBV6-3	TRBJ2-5	CASSYREGQGTGSQETQYF
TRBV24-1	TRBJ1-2	CATSDLRDGYTF
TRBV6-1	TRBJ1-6	CASSQTPPSSYNSPLHF
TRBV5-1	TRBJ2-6	CASSSGLTSGANVLTF
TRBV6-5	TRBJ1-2	CASSYSRETGYTF